This T cell receptor beta chain was captured by sequencing in a study of radiotherapy plus CTLA-4 blockade in lung cancer. Study summary: Among enrolled patients, under 20% responded and around 30% achieved disease control. General observations from the study: After radiotherapy and ipilimumab, tumor-derived clones expanded in peripheral blood.

In its sample, this clone was seen a few times. Its antigen is undetermined. The repertoire was sequenced with immunoSEQ multiplex PCR; TCRdb's copy has only in-frame clones and lacks some. The sample lists 40,000 to 50,000 clones, roughly 80% occurring once. The V end lost 5 bases, the J end lost 4 bases, and 12 bases lay between the germline ends. The germline V gene encodes CDR1 LNHDA and CDR2 SQIVND (reference sequence). This CDR3 is built from 13 residues. The TCR was taken from a human donor with non-small cell lung cancer who had stable disease on radiotherapy plus ipilimumab. The sample here was peripheral blood, taken from a patient treated with radiotherapy plus ipilimumab. The chain is built from TRBV19 and TRBJ2-7; possible D gene TRBD2, 6 bases. The CDR3 spells CASSPGGGYEQYF. For the CDR3, the DNA is TGTGCCAGTAGTCCAGGTGGGGGGTACGAGCAGTACTTC.